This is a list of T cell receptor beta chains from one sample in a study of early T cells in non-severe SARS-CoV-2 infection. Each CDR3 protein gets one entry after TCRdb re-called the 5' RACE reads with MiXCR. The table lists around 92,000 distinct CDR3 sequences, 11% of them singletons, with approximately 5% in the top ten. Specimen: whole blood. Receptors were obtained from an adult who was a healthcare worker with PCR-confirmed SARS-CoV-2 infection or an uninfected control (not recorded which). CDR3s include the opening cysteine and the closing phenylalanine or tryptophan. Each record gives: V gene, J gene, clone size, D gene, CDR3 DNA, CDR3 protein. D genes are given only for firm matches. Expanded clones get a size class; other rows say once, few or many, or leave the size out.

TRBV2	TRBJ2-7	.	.	TGTGCCAGCCTTCGTCACGAGCAGTACTTC	CASLRHEQYF
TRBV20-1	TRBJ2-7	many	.	TGCAGTGCTCGATCTAGAACTGGGGTCTACGAGCAGTACTTC	CSARSRTGVYEQYF
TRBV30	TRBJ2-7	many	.	TGTGCCTGGAACCGGGGAACGGCCGCCGGGATCGAGCAGTACTTC	CAWNRGTAAGIEQYF
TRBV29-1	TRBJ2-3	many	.	TGCAGCGTTGAAAAACCCCAGGGTGGGGAGTTTAGCCCCCTTACGCAGTATTTT	CSVEKPQGGEFSPLTQYF
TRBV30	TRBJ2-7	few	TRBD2	TGTGCCTGGAGTAGGTCGCGACTAGCGTACTCCTACGAGCAGTACTTC	CAWSRSRLAYSYEQYF
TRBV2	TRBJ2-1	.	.	TGTGCCAGCAGCTCTAGCGTCTACAATGAGCAGTTCTTC	CASSSSVYNEQFF
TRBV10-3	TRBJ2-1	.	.	TGTGCCATCAGTGACGAGTTAGGTGAGCAGTTCTTC	CAISDELGEQFF
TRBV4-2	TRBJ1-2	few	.	TGTGCCAGCAGCCAAGATAAAGGGCTGGGGTATGGCTACACCTTC	CASSQDKGLGYGYTF
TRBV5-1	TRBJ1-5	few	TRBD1	TGCGCCAGCAGCTCCGCAGGGGGCCAAAGCCAGCCCCAGCATTTT	CASSSAGGQSQPQHF
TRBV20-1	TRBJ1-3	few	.	TGCAGTGCTAGAGCCCGGGAATCTGGAAACACCATATATTTT	CSARARESGNTIYF
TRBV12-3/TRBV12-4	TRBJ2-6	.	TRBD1	TGTGCCAGCAGCACACTTCAGGGGGCGCGTAACGTCCTGACTTTC	CASSTLQGARNVLTF
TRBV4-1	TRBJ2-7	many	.	TGCGCCAGCAGCCAAGATCGGATAGGCCACGAGCAGTACTTC	CASSQDRIGHEQYF
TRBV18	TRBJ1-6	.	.	TGTGCCAGCTCACCATGGGGAAATGTGAATTCACCCCTCCACTTT	CASSPWGNVNSPLHF
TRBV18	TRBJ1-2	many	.	TGTGCCAGCTCACCACTAGGACAGTCCTATGGCTACACCTTC	CASSPLGQSYGYTF